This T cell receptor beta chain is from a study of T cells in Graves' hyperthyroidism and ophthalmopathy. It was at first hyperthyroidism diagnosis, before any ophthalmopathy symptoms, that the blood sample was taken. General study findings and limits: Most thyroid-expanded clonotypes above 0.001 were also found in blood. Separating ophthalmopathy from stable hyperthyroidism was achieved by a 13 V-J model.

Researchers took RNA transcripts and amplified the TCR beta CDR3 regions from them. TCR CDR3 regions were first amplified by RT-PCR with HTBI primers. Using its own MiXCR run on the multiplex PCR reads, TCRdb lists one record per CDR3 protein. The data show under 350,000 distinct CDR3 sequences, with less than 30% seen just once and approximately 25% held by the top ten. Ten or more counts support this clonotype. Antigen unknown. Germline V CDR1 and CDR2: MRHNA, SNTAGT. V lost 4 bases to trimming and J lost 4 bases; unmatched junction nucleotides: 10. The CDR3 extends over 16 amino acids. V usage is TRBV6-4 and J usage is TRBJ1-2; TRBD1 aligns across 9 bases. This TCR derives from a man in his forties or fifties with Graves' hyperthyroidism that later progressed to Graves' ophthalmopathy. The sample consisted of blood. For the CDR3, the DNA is TGTGCCAGCAGTGTAGTTCCGGACAGGGGTTCCTATGGCTACACCTTC. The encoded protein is CASSVVPDRGSYGYTF.